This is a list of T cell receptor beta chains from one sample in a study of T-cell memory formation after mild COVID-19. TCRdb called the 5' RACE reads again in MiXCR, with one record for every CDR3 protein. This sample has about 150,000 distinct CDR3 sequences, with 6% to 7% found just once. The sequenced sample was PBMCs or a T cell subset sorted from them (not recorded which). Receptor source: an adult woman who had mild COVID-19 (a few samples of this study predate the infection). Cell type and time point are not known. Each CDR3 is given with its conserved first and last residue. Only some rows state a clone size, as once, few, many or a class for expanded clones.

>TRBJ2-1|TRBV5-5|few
CASSLLGQGVLPYNEQFF
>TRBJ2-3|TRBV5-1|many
CASSSQGLSWADTQYF
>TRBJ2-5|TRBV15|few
CATARDREETQYF
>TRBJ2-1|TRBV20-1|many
CSARTSGRVIGDEQFF
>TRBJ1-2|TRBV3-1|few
CASSQVRGRSGYTF
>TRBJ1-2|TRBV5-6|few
CASTRDSGYTF
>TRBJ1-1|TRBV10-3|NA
CAIRPGQQGTEAFF
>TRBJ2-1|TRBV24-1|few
CATSDFPGQGPSRNEQFF
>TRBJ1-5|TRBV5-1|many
CASSLDGTPLTPQHF
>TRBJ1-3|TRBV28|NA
CASSFQGAFPRNTIYF
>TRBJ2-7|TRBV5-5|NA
CASSLAVNEQYF
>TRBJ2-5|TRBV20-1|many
CSAERGGAQETQYF
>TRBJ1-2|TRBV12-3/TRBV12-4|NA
CASRRDNYGYTF
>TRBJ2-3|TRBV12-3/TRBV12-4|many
CATKPGTDTQYF
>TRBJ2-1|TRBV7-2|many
CASSLGLAYNEQFF
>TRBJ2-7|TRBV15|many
CATSKDRDYSYEQYF
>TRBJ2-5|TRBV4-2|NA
CASSGTVQETQYF
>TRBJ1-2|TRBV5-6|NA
CASRRDRAGGYTF
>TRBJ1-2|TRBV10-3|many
CAISEGHNYGYTF